These 5 T cell receptor beta chains originate from one sample sequenced in a study of graft-versus-host responses after intestinal transplantation. Their specific antigens are unknown. Using immunoSEQ multiplex PCR, the repertoire was profiled, and TCRdb retains in-frame clones only, with some absent. This table has about 93,000 clones, approximately 95% appearing once. The input for sequencing was unstimulated CD8+ T cells sorted from spleen or lymph node cells, taken before intestinal transplant. The receptors shown here come from a human donor who received an intestinal transplant.

The chain joins TRBV9 to TRBJ1-1; no clear D. The germline V and J ends were trimmed by 4 bases and 8 bases, with 12 bases remaining between them. The germline V gene has CDR1 SGDLS and CDR2 YYNGEE. The CDR3 is 12 residues long. CDR3 loop: CASSSQTGEAFF. The DNA of the CDR3 is TGTGCCAGCAGCTCCCAGACGGGGGAAGCTTTCTTT. The full variable domain, in which reference TRBV9 and TRBJ1-1 provide the parts outside the CDR3, is DSGVTQTPKHLITATGQRVTLRCSPRSGDLSVYWYQQSLDQGLQFLIQYYNGEERAKGNILERFSAQQFPDLHSELNLSSLELGDSALYFCASSSQTGEAFFGQGTRLTVV.

This sequence joins TRBV11-2 and TRBJ2-3, with 14 bases matching TRBD2. In germline, CDR1 is SGHAT, CDR2 FQNNGV. V was pared by 4 bases and J by 6 bases, with 6 bases of the junction left unmatched. The CDR3 length is 16 residues. This chain's CDR3 is CASSSGLAGVGDTQYF. The DNA for the CDR3 is TGTGCCAGCAGCTCGGGACTAGCGGGAGTGGGGGATACGCAGTATTTT.

In the case of this clone: The junction shows a germline mismatch at one end, possibly a read error. The sample contains more than one DNA sequence encoding this CDR3. The V gene is TRBV6-6, the J gene TRBJ1-1; D call uncertain. This CDR3 is 14 amino acids long. CDR1 and CDR2 (germline): MNHNY, SVGAGI (reference sequence). The CDR3 DNA reads as TGTGCTAGCAGTTACGGGCCAGGGAACACTGAAGCTTTCTTT. Residues: CASSYGPGNTEAFF.

This clone was detected a few times. The rearrangement links TRBV4-2 to TRBJ1-1, with D maybe TRBD1 (6 bases). CDR3 length: 15 amino acids. Trimming stripped 4 bases from V and 1 base from J, with 13 bases between. Germline loops: CDR1 LGHNA, CDR2 YNFKEQ. CDR3 loop: CASSPKGGPNTEAFF. CDR3 sequence (DNA): TGTGCCAGCAGCCCGAAGGGGGGGCCGAACACTGAAGCTTTCTTT.

This chain joins TRBV2 and TRBJ2-5; 9 bases are a match to TRBD2. The J call is in doubt because the DNA end fits TRBJ2-7 better. CDR1 is SNHLY and CDR2 is FYNNEI in the germline V gene. This CDR3 has 15 residues. The CDR3 bases are TGTGCCAGCAACTTACCGGGACTAGCATCATACGAGCAGTACTTC. It translates to CASNLPGLASYEQYF.